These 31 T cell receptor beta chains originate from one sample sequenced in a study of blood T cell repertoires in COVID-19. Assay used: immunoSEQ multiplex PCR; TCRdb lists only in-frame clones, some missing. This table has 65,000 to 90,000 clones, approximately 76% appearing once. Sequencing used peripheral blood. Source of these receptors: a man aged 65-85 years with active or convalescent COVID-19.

The CDR3 spells CASSVGVSGGALNEQFF. In DNA form, the CDR3 reads TGTGCCAGCAGCGTAGGGGTTAGCGGGGGGGCCCTTAATGAGCAGTTCTTC. The gene calls are TRBV9 and TRBJ2-1, with TRBD2 matching over 11 bases. The length of the CDR3 is 17 residues. From germline, CDR1 is SGDLS and CDR2 YYNGEE. Trimming removed 0 bases from V and 7 bases from J; junction bases left unmatched: 9.

CDR3 loop: CASSYSAGFTDTQYF. The CDR3 DNA is TGTGCCAGCAGTTACTCGGCGGGGTTCACAGATACGCAGTATTTT. This chain connects TRBV6-5 to TRBJ2-3, with TRBD2 as a possible D gene (6 bases). Trimming shortened V by 0 bases and J by 2 bases, and 9 bases separated the two germline ends. The germline CDR1 and CDR2 sequences are MNHEY and SVGAGI. There are 15 residues in the CDR3.

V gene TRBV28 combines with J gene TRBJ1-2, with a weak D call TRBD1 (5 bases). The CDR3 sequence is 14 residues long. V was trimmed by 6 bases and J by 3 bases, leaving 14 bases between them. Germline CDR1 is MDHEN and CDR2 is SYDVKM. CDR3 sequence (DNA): TGTGCCAGCAGCGATGACAGTCTGGACTATGGCTACACCTTC. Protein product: CASSDDSLDYGYTF.

The CDR3 bases are TGTGCCAGCAATCCGGTGGGGGGTAGCGGGGATACGCAGTATTTT. It codes for CASNPVGGSGDTQYF. This chain links TRBV9 with TRBJ2-3; 7 bases match TRBD2. V shed 6 bases and J 6 bases; nucleotides not matched to a gene: 13. The CDR3 covers 15 residues. Germline values: CDR1 SGDLS, CDR2 YYNGEE.

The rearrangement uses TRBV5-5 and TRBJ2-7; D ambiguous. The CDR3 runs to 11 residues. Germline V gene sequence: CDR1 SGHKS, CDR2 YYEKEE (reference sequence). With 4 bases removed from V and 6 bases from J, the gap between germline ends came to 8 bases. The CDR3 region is CASSLTFEQYF. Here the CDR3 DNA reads TGTGCCAGCAGCCTTACTTTCGAGCAGTACTTC.

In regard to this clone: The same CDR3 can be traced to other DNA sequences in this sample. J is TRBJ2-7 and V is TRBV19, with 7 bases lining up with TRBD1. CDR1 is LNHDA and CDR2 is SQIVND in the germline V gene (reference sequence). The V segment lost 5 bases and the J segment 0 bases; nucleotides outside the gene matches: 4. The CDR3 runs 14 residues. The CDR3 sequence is CASSSQGDSYEQYF. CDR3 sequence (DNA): TGTGCCAGTAGTTCCCAGGGGGACTCCTACGAGCAGTACTTC.

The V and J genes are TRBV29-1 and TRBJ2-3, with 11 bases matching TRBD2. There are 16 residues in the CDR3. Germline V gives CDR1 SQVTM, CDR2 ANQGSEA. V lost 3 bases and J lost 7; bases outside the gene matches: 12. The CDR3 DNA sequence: TGCAGCGTTGAGACGTTCCGGCTAGCGGGGGGTAATACGCAGTATTTT. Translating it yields CSVETFRLAGGNTQYF.

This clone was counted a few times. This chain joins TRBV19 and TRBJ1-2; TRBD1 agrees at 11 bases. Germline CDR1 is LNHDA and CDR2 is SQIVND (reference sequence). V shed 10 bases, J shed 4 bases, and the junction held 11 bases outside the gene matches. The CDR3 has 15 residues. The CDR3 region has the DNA TGTGCCACCGAGACGCGGGACAGGGGGGTCTATGGCTACACCTTC. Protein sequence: CATETRDRGVYGYTF.

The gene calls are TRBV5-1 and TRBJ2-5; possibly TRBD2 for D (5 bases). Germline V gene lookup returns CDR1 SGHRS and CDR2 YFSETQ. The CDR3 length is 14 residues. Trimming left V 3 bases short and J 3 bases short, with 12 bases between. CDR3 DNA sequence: TGCGCCAGCAGCTGGTGGGCAGCGGAAGAGACCCAGTACTTC. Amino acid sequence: CASSWWAAEETQYF. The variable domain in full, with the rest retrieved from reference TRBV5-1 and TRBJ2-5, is KAGVTQTPRYLIKTRGQQVTLSCSPISGHRSVSWYQQTPGQGLQFLFEYFSETQRNKGNFPGRFSGRQFSNSRSEMNVSTLELGDSALYLCASSWWAAEETQYFGPGTRLLVL.

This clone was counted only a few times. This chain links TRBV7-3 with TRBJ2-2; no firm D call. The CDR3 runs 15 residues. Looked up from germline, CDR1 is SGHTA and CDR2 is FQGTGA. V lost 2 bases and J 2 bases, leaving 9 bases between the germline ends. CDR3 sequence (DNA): TGTGCCAGCAGCTTAGTTGGTAGCAACACCGGGGAGCTGTTTTTT. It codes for CASSLVGSNTGELFF.

The CDR3 DNA sequence: TGTGCCAGCAGCCAAGATCAAGCGGGGGGGTTCGATGAGCAGTTCTTC. Translated, it gives CASSQDQAGGFDEQFF. This chain joins TRBV4-2 and TRBJ2-1; TRBD2 matches 10 bases. CDR1 is LGHNA, CDR2 YNFKEQ, per germline. The CDR3 spans 16 residues. J lost 8 bases, V lost 0 bases, and 7 bases had no gene match.

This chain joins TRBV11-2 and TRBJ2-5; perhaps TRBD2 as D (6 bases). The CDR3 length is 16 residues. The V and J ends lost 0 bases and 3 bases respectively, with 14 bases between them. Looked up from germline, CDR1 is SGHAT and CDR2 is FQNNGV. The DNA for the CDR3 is TGTGCCAGCAGCTTAGACTTTGGGCGGGGAAAAGAGACCCAGTACTTC. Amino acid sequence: CASSLDFGRGKETQYF.

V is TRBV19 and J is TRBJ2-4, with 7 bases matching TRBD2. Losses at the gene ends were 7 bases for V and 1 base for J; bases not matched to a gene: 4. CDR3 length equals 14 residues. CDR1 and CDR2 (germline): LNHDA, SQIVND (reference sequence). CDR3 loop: CASISGDAKNIQYF. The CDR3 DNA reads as TGTGCCAGTATCAGCGGGGATGCCAAAAACATTCAGTACTTC.

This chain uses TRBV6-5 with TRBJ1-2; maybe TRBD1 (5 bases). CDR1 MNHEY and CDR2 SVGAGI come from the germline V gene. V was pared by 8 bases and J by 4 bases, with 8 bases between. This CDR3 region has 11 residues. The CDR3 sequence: CASVGLYGYTF. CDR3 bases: TGTGCCAGCGTGGGGCTCTATGGCTACACCTTC.

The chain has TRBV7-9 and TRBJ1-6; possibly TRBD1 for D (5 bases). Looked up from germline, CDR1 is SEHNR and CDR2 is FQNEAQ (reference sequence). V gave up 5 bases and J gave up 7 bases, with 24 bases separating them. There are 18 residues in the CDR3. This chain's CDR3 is CASSPGLVTGGWNSPLHF. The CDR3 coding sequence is TGTGCCAGCAGCCCCGGTTTGGTTACGGGGGGATGGAATTCACCCCTCCACTTT.

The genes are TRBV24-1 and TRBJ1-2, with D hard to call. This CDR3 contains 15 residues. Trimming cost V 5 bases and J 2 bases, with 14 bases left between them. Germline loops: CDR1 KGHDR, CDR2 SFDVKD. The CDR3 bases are TGTGCCACCAGTGTGTCACGCACTAGGAACTATGGCTACACCTTC. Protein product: CATSVSRTRNYGYTF.

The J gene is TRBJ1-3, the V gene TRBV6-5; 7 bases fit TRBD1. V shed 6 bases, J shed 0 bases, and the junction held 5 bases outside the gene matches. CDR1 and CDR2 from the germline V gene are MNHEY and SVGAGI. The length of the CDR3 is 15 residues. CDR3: CASSLTGNSGNTIYF. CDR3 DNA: TGTGCCAGCAGCTTGACAGGGAACTCTGGAAACACCATATATTTT.

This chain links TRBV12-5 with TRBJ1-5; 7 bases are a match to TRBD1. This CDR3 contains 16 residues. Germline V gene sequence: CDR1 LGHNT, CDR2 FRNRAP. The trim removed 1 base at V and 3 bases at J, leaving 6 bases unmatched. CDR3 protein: CASGLARDSSNQPQHF. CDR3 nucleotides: TGTGCTAGTGGTTTGGCACGGGACAGCTCCAATCAGCCCCAGCATTTT.

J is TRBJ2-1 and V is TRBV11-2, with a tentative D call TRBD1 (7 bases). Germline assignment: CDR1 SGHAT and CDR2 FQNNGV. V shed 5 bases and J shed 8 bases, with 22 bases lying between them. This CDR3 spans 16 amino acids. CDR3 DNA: TGTGCCAGCAGCCCCGGTATGGGCAGGGGGGTCGATGAGCAGTTCTTC. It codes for CASSPGMGRGVDEQFF. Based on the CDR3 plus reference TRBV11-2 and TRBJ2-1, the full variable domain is EAGVAQSPRYKIIEKRQSVAFWCNPISGHATLYWYQQILGQGPKLLIQFQNNGVVDDSQLPKDRFSAERLKGVDSTLKIQPAKLEDSAVYLCASSPGMGRGVDEQFFGPGTRLTVL.

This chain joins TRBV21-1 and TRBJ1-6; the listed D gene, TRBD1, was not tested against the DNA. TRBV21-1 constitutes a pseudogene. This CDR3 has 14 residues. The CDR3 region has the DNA TGTGCCAGCAGCAGCAGGGCCACTAATTCACCCCTCCACTTT. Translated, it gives CASSSRATNSPLHF.

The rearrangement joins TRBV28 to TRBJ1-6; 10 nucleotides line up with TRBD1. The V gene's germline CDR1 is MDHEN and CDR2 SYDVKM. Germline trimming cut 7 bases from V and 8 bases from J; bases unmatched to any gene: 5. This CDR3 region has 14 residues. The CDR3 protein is CASIAGTGDSPLHF. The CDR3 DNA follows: TGTGCCAGCATAGCCGGGACAGGGGATTCACCCCTCCACTTT. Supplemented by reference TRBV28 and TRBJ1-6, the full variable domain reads DVKVTQSSRYLVKRTGEKVFLECVQDMDHENMFWYRQDPGLGLRLIYFSYDVKMKEKGDIPEGYSVSREKKERFSLILESASTNQTSMYLCASIAGTGDSPLHFGNGTRLTVT.

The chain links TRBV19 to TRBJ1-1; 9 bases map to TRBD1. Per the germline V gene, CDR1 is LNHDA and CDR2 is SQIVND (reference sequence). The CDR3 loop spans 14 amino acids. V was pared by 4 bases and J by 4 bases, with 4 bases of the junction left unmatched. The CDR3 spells CASSKQGASTEAFF. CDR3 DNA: TGTGCCAGTAGTAAACAGGGGGCAAGCACTGAAGCTTTCTTT.

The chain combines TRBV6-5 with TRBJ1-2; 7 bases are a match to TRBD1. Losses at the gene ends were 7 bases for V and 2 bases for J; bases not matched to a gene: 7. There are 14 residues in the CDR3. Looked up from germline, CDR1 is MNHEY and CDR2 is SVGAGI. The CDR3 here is CASTKVTGNYGYTF. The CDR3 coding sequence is TGTGCCAGCACCAAGGTGACAGGGAACTATGGCTACACCTTC.

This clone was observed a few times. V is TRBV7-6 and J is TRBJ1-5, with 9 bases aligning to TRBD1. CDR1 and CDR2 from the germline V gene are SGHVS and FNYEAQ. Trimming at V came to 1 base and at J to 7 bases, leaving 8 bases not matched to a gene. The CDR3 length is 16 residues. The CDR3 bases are TGTGCCAGCAGCTTAGTTCACAGGGGGCGCGGACAGCCCCAGCATTTT. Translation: CASSLVHRGRGQPQHF.

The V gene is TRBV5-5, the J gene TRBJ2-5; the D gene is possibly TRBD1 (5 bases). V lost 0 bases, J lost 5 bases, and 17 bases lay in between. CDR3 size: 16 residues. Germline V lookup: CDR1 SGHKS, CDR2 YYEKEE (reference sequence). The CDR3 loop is CASSLGPSREGETQYF. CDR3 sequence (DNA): TGTGCCAGCAGCTTGGGTCCTTCCAGGGAAGGGGAGACCCAGTACTTC.

CDR3 loop: CASSSRGFSYEQYF. DNA for the CDR3: TGTGCCAGCAGCAGCAGGGGTTTCTCCTACGAGCAGTACTTC. The J gene is TRBJ2-7, the V gene TRBV7-8, with a weak D call TRBD1 (6 bases). Germline CDR1 and CDR2: SGHVS and FQNEAQ. V was clipped by 5 bases and J by 0 bases, with 11 bases between them. The CDR3 runs to 14 residues.

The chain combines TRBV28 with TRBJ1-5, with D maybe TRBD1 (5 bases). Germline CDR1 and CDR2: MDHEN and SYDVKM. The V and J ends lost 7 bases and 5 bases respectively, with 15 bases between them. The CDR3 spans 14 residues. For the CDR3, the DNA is TGTGCCAGCACCGAAGGGATGGGGCATCAGCCCCAGCATTTT. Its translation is CASTEGMGHQPQHF.

Here the CDR3 DNA reads TGTGCCAGCAGCACGAGGACAGTTATTGGCTACACCTTC. This sequence encodes CASSTRTVIGYTF. The chain is built from TRBV7-9 and TRBJ1-2; the D gene is possibly TRBD1 (6 bases). CDR1 SEHNR and CDR2 FQNEAQ come from the germline V gene (reference sequence). The CDR3 length is 13 residues. Trimming stripped 5 bases from V and 7 bases from J, with 14 bases between. Full variable domain (remainder filled in from reference TRBV7-9 and TRBJ1-2): DTGVSQNPRHKITKRGQNVTFRCDPISEHNRLYWYRQTLGQGPEFLTYFQNEAQLEKSRLLSDRFSAERPKGSFSTLEIQRTEQGDSAMYLCASSTRTVIGYTFGSGTRLTVV.

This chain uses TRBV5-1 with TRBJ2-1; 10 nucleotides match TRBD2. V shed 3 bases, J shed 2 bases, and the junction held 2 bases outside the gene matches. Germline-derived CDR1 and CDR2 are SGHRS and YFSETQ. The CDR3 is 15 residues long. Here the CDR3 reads CASSSSGGAYNEQFF. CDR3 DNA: TGCGCCAGCAGCTCAAGCGGGGGGGCCTACAATGAGCAGTTCTTC.

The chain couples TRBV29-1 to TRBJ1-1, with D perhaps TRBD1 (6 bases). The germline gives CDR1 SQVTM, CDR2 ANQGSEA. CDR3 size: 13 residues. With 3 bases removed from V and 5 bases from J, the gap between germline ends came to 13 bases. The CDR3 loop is CSVEKGGATEAFF. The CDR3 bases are TGCAGCGTTGAGAAGGGGGGGGCAACTGAAGCTTTCTTT.

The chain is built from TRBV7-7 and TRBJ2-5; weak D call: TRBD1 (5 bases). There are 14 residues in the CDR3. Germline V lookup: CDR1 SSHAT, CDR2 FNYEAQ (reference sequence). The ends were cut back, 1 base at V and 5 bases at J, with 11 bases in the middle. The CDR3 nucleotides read TGTGCCAGCAGCTTAGTCAAAGGGGCCGAGACCCAGTACTTC. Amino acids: CASSLVKGAETQYF.